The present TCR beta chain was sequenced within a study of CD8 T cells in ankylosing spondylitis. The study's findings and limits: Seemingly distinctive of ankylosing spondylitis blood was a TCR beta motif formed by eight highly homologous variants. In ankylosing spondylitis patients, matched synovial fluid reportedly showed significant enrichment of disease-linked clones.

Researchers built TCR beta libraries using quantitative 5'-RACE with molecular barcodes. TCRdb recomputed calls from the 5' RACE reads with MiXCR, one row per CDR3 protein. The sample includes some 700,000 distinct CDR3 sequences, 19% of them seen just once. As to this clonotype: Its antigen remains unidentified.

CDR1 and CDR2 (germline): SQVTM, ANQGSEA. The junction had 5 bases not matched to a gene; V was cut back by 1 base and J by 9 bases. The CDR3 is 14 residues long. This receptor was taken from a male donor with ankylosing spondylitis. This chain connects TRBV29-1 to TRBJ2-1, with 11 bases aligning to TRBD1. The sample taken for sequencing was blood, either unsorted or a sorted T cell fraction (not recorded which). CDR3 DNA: TGCAGCGTTGAAGGGACAGGGGGCGAGGGTGAGCAGTTCTTC. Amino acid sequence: CSVEGTGGEGEQFF.